A single T cell receptor (beta chain) is shown here with its context. How the authors handled the data: The assay estimated nucleated cells by amplifying reference gene primers. Clones were sequenced by immunoSEQ multiplex PCR, and TCRdb holds only the in-frame ones, with some missing. The DNA was the basis for D and trimming; V, J and clone size are from that table. The sample lists hundreds of thousands of clones, about 89% occurring once. This sample was included in a study of blood T cell repertoires in COVID-19. At the level of the study: Sites in the United States, Italy and Spain provided acute and convalescent COVID-19 samples. Nucleic acid was either cDNA or gDNA, and it came from T cells, B-cell-depleted T cells, or PBMCs.

The CDR3 length is 15 residues. Trimming took 4 bases from V and 8 from J, leaving 18 bases between them. Germline V gene sequence: CDR1 SGHRS, CDR2 YFSETQ. The sequenced sample was peripheral blood. This receptor was identified in a man in his forties with acute or convalescent COVID-19. This chain joins TRBV5-1 and TRBJ1-4; TRBD1 might be the D (6 bases). The CDR3: CASSPSGGFGEKLFF. CDR3 in DNA: TGCGCCAGCAGCCCGTCGGGGGGCTTTGGGGAAAAACTGTTTTTT. Full variable domain (rest looked up from reference TRBV5-1 and TRBJ1-4): KAGVTQTPRYLIKTRGQQVTLSCSPISGHRSVSWYQQTPGQGLQFLFEYFSETQRNKGNFPGRFSGRQFSNSRSEMNVSTLELGDSALYLCASSPSGGFGEKLFFGSGTQLSVL.